Listed below are T cell receptor beta chains from one sample, sequenced in a study of blood T cell repertoires in COVID-19. TCRdb's table, derived via immunoSEQ multiplex PCR, lists solely in-frame clones and lacks some. The sample carries about 120,000 clones, about 70% recorded once. Sequences were obtained from peripheral blood. Receptors originate from a woman aged 70-85 years with acute or convalescent COVID-19. Both conserved end residues are part of each CDR3. The D gene is left open where the match is weak. Expanded clones get a size class; other rows say once, few or many, or leave the size out.

j_call	clone_size	v_call	d_call	cdr3_nt	cdr3_aa
TRBJ2-2	NA	TRBV7-3	NA	TGTGCCAGCAGCTTAAGAAGTACAGGGACCGGGGAGCTGTTTTTT	CASSLRSTGTGELFF
TRBJ2-1	NA	TRBV28	TRBD1	TGTGCAAGCAGAGGGGACAGGGAATACAATGAGCAGTTCTTC	CASRGDREYNEQFF
TRBJ1-4	once	TRBV4-2	NA	TGTGCCAGCAGCCAAGAGTGGGAGAAGGCCTTCGTCTCCGCTTTT	CASSQEWEKAFVSAF
TRBJ2-3	NA	TRBV11-3	NA	TGTGCCAGCAGCTTAGAGAATGGCCGCCCGCAGTATTTT	CASSLENGRPQYF
TRBJ2-1	NA	TRBV5-1	TRBD2	TGCGCCAGCAGCTTGGTCCCCTTAGCGGGGGGGCCGGGTGAGCAGTTCTTC	CASSLVPLAGGPGEQFF
TRBJ1-4	few	TRBV19	NA	TGTGCCAGTAGTAGTAGCAGGGCTAATGAAAAACTGTTTTTT	CASSSSRANEKLFF
TRBJ2-5	NA	TRBV7-2	TRBD1	TGTGCCAGCAGCCCACAGGGGAGTAGGGAGACCCAGTACTTC	CASSPQGSRETQYF
TRBJ2-3	NA	TRBV7-8	TRBD2	TGTGCCAGCAGCATTAGCGGGGGGACAGATACGCAGTATTTT	CASSISGGTDTQYF
TRBJ2-3	NA	TRBV5-4	NA	TGTGCCAGCAGCTTGGCCGGGAGAGGGACAGATACGCAGTATTTT	CASSLAGRGTDTQYF
TRBJ1-2	NA	TRBV7-8	NA	TGTGCCAGCAGCTCCCGACAGTCGCGTGAGAGGACCTTC	CASSSRQSRERTF
TRBJ2-2	NA	TRBV2	TRBD2	TGTGCCAGCAGTAGGGCTAGCGGGAGTCACGGGGAGCTGTTTTTT	CASSRASGSHGELFF
TRBJ2-3	NA	TRBV27	TRBD2	TGTGCCAGCAGTTTCCAGGCGACTAGCGTTCCAGATACGCAGTATTTT	CASSFQATSVPDTQYF
TRBJ2-7	NA	TRBV28	NA	TGTGCCAGCAGCCTCGCAGGGGAGATATCCTACGAGCAGTACTTC	CASSLAGEISYEQYF
TRBJ1-4	many	TRBV21-1	NA	TGTGCCAGCATTAGGGGGGGCGAAAAACTGTTTTTT	CASIRGGEKLFF
TRBJ1-1	NA	TRBV7-8	TRBD1	TGTGCCAGCAGCTTAGAATTAGCGACAGGGATAATAAACACTGAAGCTTTCTTT	CASSLELATGIINTEAFF
TRBJ1-6	few	TRBV18	NA	TGTGCCAGCTCACCTTACCCAAGGACACTCCTGAGCTCCTATAATTCACCCCTCCACTTT	CASSPYPRTLLSSYNSPLHF
TRBJ1-1	few	TRBV18	NA	TGTGCCAGCTCACCAATTGGCCGGCAGGGTGGTTCCAACACTGAAGCTTTCTTT	CASSPIGRQGGSNTEAFF
TRBJ1-1	NA	TRBV7-2	NA	TGTGCCAGCAGCTTAGCAGGGACACAAGCTTTCTTT	CASSLAGTQAFF
TRBJ2-4	NA	TRBV11-2	TRBD1	TGTGCCAGCAGGGGACAGGGGGGGAAAAACATTCAGTACTTC	CASRGQGGKNIQYF
TRBJ2-7	few	TRBV5-1	NA	TGCGCCAGCAGCCACCGGGGGAGCGCGGGCTCCTACGAGCAGTACTTC	CASSHRGSAGSYEQYF
TRBJ2-3	NA	TRBV4-1	TRBD2	TGCGCCAGCAGCCAAGGCCAGCGGGAGGTCGATACGCAGTATTTT	CASSQGQREVDTQYF
TRBJ2-5	NA	TRBV28	TRBD1	TGTGCCAGCAGTCGGGACAGCTTGGAGACCCAGTACTTC	CASSRDSLETQYF
TRBJ2-3	NA	TRBV10-1	NA	TGCGCCAGCAGTGAGTCTCCCGGCGGGGGCACAGATACGCAGTATTTT	CASSESPGGGTDTQYF
TRBJ2-1	NA	TRBV12-3/TRBV12-4	NA	TGTGCCAGCAGTTTAATTAGCGTCGAGCAGTTCTTC	CASSLISVEQFF
TRBJ1-5	once	TRBV19	NA	TGTGCCAGTAGGAAGACGCGACAGTCCAGCAATCAGCCCCAGCATTTT	CASRKTRQSSNQPQHF
TRBJ2-3	NA	TRBV21-1	NA	TGTGCCAGCAGCAAAGCTGTCGAGCGGGGGAGACAAAGCACAGATACGCAGTATTTT	CASSKAVERGRQSTDTQYF
TRBJ2-3	once	TRBV19	TRBD2	TGTGCCAGTAGGCGACTAGCGGGACGCACAGATACGCAGTATTTT	CASRRLAGRTDTQYF
TRBJ1-3	NA	TRBV4-3	NA	TGCGCCAGCAGCCAAGATAGAAGTTACTCTGGAAACACCATATATTTT	CASSQDRSYSGNTIYF
TRBJ1-1	NA	TRBV5-1	TRBD1	TGCGCCAGCAGCTTCGGACAGGGGAGGGCTGAAGCTTTCTTT	CASSFGQGRAEAFF
TRBJ2-2	NA	TRBV5-4	TRBD2	TGTGCCAGCAGCCCCGAAGGAATAGCGGGAGGGACCGGGGAGCTGTTTTTT	CASSPEGIAGGTGELFF
TRBJ1-1	NA	TRBV27	TRBD1	TGTGCCAGCAGTTCACAGGGGTTGAGCGGTGAAGCTTTCTTT	CASSSQGLSGEAFF
TRBJ1-5	NA	TRBV6-6	NA	TGTGCCAGCAGTTCTACCCGGGGGACTCAGCCCCAGCATTTT	CASSSTRGTQPQHF
TRBJ2-1	NA	TRBV18	TRBD1	TGTGCCAGCTCAGCGATCCGTTGGGGACAGGGAAGGAATGAGCAGTTCTTC	CASSAIRWGQGRNEQFF
TRBJ2-1	NA	TRBV9	NA	TGTGCCAGCAGCGGAGCCGGAGGGGCCTACAATGAGCAGTTCTTC	CASSGAGGAYNEQFF
TRBJ2-7	NA	TRBV6-5	TRBD1	TGTGCCAGCAGTTACGGGGACAGGGGCTACGAGCAGTACTTC	CASSYGDRGYEQYF
TRBJ1-6	NA	TRBV18	NA	TGTGCCAGCTCACCGCGAAGTATAGGGGGTTTGGATTCACCCCTCCACTTT	CASSPRSIGGLDSPLHF
TRBJ2-1	once	TRBV5-1	TRBD2	TGCGCCAGCAGCTTTATGCCTAGCGGGGGCCACTACAATGAGCAGTTCTTC	CASSFMPSGGHYNEQFF
TRBJ2-2	NA	TRBV29-1	NA	TGCAGCGTTGAAGCGGGGGTGAACACCGGGGAGCTGTTTTTT	CSVEAGVNTGELFF
TRBJ2-2	NA	TRBV24-1	TRBD1	TGTGCCACCAGTGATGTCAGAAAGAGGGGACAGGGGAACACCGGGGAGCTGTTTTTT	CATSDVRKRGQGNTGELFF
TRBJ2-5	NA	TRBV6-5	NA	TGTGCCAGCAGTTCACCAGGCCTGTACCAAGAGACCCAGTACTTC	CASSSPGLYQETQYF
TRBJ1-1	NA	TRBV3-1/TRBV3-2	NA	TGTGCCAGCAGCCAAGGAGGGCGCACTGAAGCTTTCTTT	CASSQGGRTEAFF
TRBJ2-5	NA	TRBV6-5	NA	TGTGCCAGCACCATTTCCCTTGGAGTGAGTGAGACCCAGTACTTC	CASTISLGVSETQYF
TRBJ1-3	NA	TRBV30	TRBD1	TGTGCCTGGAGTGTGACAGGGCGGAACACCATATATTTT	CAWSVTGRNTIYF
TRBJ1-3	NA	TRBV5-1	TRBD1	TGCGCCAGCAGCCCGGACAGGGTCGGAAACACCATATATTTT	CASSPDRVGNTIYF
TRBJ1-2	NA	TRBV7-2	TRBD1	TGTGCCAGCAGCTTAGCATCCTCGACAGGGTCCTACTATGGCTACACCTTC	CASSLASSTGSYYGYTF
TRBJ1-6	NA	TRBV7-2	NA	TGTGCCAGCAGCTCCTTACGGGGCTCCTATAATTCACCCCTCCACTTT	CASSSLRGSYNSPLHF